What follows are 31 T cell receptor beta chains derived from one specimen sequenced in a study of OX40 agonist ivuxolimab in advanced cancers. Clones were sequenced by immunoSEQ multiplex PCR, and TCRdb holds only the in-frame ones, with some missing. The sample lists roughly 86,000 clones; approximately 90% were seen once. This specimen was CD4+ or CD8+ T cells sorted from blood, taken in a trial of the OX40 agonist ivuxolimab. All receptors come from an adult with an advanced solid tumor such as melanoma, head and neck, liver or kidney cancer.

The chain is built from TRBV7-2 and TRBJ2-7; unclear D gene. CDR3 length equals 14 residues. CDR1 SGHTA and CDR2 FQGNSA come from the germline V gene. V gave up 1 base and J gave up 2 bases, with 9 bases separating them. Here the CDR3 reads CASSLGQATYEQYF. The CDR3, as DNA: TGTGCCAGCAGCTTAGGGCAGGCTACCTACGAGCAGTACTTC.

The genes are TRBV6-1 and TRBJ1-2; D not certain. V was pared by 2 bases and J by 8 bases, with 12 bases between. CDR3 length: 13 residues. CDR1 and CDR2 from the germline V gene are MNHNS and SASEGT. DNA of the CDR3: TGTGCCAGCAGTGAACAGAAGGGAGGGGGCTACACCTTC. Protein product: CASSEQKGGGYTF.

The J gene is TRBJ2-6, the V gene TRBV6-6, with a tentative D call TRBD2 (6 bases). Germline values: CDR1 MNHNY, CDR2 SVGAGI (reference sequence). The CDR3 spans 15 residues. Deletions cut 7 bases from V and 0 bases from J, with 10 bases between. DNA of the CDR3: TGTGCCAGCATCGCGGGGAGCTCTGGGGCCAACGTCCTGACTTTC. Translated: CASIAGSSGANVLTF.

CDR3 bases: TGTGCCAGCCTGAGAGGACTAGCGGGAGGGGTCGGGGAGCTGTTTTTT. It specifies CASLRGLAGGVGELFF. The chain recombines TRBV2 with TRBJ2-2, with 15 bases matching TRBD2. This CDR3 is built from 16 residues. CDR1 SNHLY and CDR2 FYNNEI come from the germline V gene. Trimming took 8 bases from V and 7 from J; bases not matched to a gene: 8.

The chain couples TRBV4-3 to TRBJ1-1; 7 positions agree with TRBD1. V was pared by 1 base and J by 1 base, with 0 bases of the junction left unmatched. The CDR3 runs to 14 residues. Germline CDR1 and CDR2: LGHNA and YSLEER. CDR3 region: CASSQGDRNTEAFF. DNA of the CDR3: TGCGCCAGCAGCCAAGGGGACAGGAACACTGAAGCTTTCTTT.

On this clone itself: The junction and the germline gene differ at one end; a read error may be behind it. The genes are TRBV6-6 and TRBJ1-1; possibly TRBD1 for D (5 bases). The CDR3 has 11 amino acids. The germline V gene has CDR1 MNHNY and CDR2 SVGAGI (reference sequence). The chain's CDR3 is CANSTTGGAFF. The CDR3 bases are TGTGCCAACAGTACAACCGGGGGGGCTTTCTTT.

This chain joins TRBV10-3 and TRBJ2-1; 10 bases are shared with TRBD2. V lost 5 bases to trimming and J lost 15 bases; unmatched junction nucleotides: 10. The CDR3 extends over 13 amino acids. The germline CDR1 and CDR2 sequences are ENHRY and SYGVKD. The CDR3 protein is CAISIMEREGMFF. Here the CDR3 DNA reads TGTGCCATCAGTATAATGGAGCGGGAGGGTATGTTCTTC.

This rearrangement joins TRBV18 to TRBJ1-2, with a possible D match to TRBD1 (5 bases). From germline, CDR1 is KGHSH and CDR2 LQKENI. CDR3 length equals 13 residues. V was shortened by 6 bases and J by 6 bases, with 14 bases between the two germline ends. CDR3 sequence (DNA): TGTGCCAGCTCTCAGGGACCCCCGAATGGCTACACCTTC. It is translated as CASSQGPPNGYTF.

This sequence joins TRBV18 and TRBJ2-7; D is possibly TRBD1 (6 bases). Germline CDR1 reads KGHSH; CDR2 reads LQKENI. V dropped 2 bases and J dropped 6 bases, with 17 bases sitting between them. The CDR3 sequence is 15 residues long. For the CDR3, the DNA is TGTGCCAGCTCACCAAGTACAGGGTCAACGGGCGAGCAGTACTTC. Translated: CASSPSTGSTGEQYF. The full variable domain, in which reference TRBV18 and TRBJ2-7 provide the parts outside the CDR3, is NAGVMQNPRHLVRRRGQEARLRCSPMKGHSHVYWYRQLPEEGLKFMVYLQKENIIDESGMPKERFSAEFPKEGPSILRIQQVVRGDSAAYFCASSPSTGSTGEQYFGPGTRLTVT.

The chain has TRBV28 and TRBJ2-2; D remains ambiguous. The CDR3 consists of 12 residues. Trimming took off 4 bases at V and 7 bases at J, with 7 bases between the two ends. The germline V gene has CDR1 MDHEN and CDR2 SYDVKM. The CDR3 sequence is CASSSLGGELFF. The CDR3 region has the DNA TGTGCCAGCAGTTCCCTCGGCGGGGAGCTGTTTTTT.

V usage is TRBV28 and J usage is TRBJ1-1, with a weak D call TRBD1 (5 bases). Germline CDR1 is MDHEN and CDR2 is SYDVKM. V was clipped by 0 bases and J by 3 bases, with 8 bases between them. The CDR3 extends over 14 amino acids. The CDR3 protein is CASSLWGRDTEAFF. The CDR3 region has the DNA TGTGCCAGCAGTTTATGGGGGCGGGACACTGAAGCTTTCTTT.

This clone occurred once. V usage is TRBV7-2 and J usage is TRBJ2-7, with 7 bases identical to TRBD2. Germline loops: CDR1 SGHTA, CDR2 FQGNSA. The CDR3 has 15 amino acids. V gave up 4 bases and J gave up 3 bases; unmatched junction bases: 9. The CDR3 here is CASSYSGLGDYEQYF. CDR3 DNA: TGTGCCAGCAGCTATAGCGGACTAGGGGACTACGAGCAGTACTTC. Full variable domain (rest looked up from reference TRBV7-2 and TRBJ2-7): GAGVSQSPSNKVTEKGKDVELRCDPISGHTALYWYRQSLGQGLEFLIYFQGNSAPDKSGLPSDRFSAERTGGSVSTLTIQRTQQEDSAVYLCASSYSGLGDYEQYFGPGTRLTVT.

This CDR3 is CASRKDGTNTGELFF. DNA for the CDR3: TGCGCCAGCAGGAAGGACGGAACGAACACCGGGGAGCTGTTTTTT. This sequence joins TRBV5-1 and TRBJ2-2, with D unclear. CDR1 and CDR2 from the germline V gene are SGHRS and YFSETQ. This CDR3 contains 15 residues. Trimming took 5 bases from V and 0 from J, leaving 11 bases between them.

The chain carries TRBV28 and TRBJ1-1; no clear D. Per the germline V gene, CDR1 is MDHEN and CDR2 is SYDVKM. CDR3 length equals 12 residues. Trimming shortened V by 6 bases and J by 2 bases, and 7 bases separated the two germline ends. CDR3 protein: CASRAHNTEAFF. CDR3 nucleotides: TGTGCCAGCAGGGCACACAACACTGAAGCTTTCTTT.

This sequence joins TRBV18 and TRBJ2-3, with D possibly being TRBD2 (6 bases). Germline CDR1 and CDR2: KGHSH and LQKENI. The CDR3 extends over 16 amino acids. Trimming removed 4 bases from V and 1 base from J, with 15 bases in between. The CDR3 DNA is TGTGCCAGCTCACTTACTTCGGGACTTGGCACAGATACGCAGTATTTT. Translation gives CASSLTSGLGTDTQYF. The variable domain in full, with the rest retrieved from reference TRBV18 and TRBJ2-3, is NAGVMQNPRHLVRRRGQEARLRCSPMKGHSHVYWYRQLPEEGLKFMVYLQKENIIDESGMPKERFSAEFPKEGPSILRIQQVVRGDSAAYFCASSLTSGLGTDTQYFGPGTRLTVL.

The genes are TRBV11-2 and TRBJ2-6; D call uncertain. The CDR3 extends over 16 amino acids. V was pared by 1 base and J by 0 bases, with 7 bases between. Per the germline V gene, CDR1 is SGHAT and CDR2 is FQNNGV. The CDR3 loop is CASSLVVVSGANVLTF. The DNA of the CDR3 is TGTGCCAGCAGCTTAGTAGTGGTCTCTGGGGCCAACGTCCTGACTTTC.

The chain is built from TRBV19 and TRBJ1-5; D perhaps matches TRBD1 (6 bases). CDR3 length: 14 residues. Germline V gene data show CDR1 as LNHDA and CDR2 as SQIVND (reference sequence). V dropped 6 bases and J dropped 1 base, with 10 bases sitting between them. The CDR3: CASRGAESNQPQHF. In DNA, the CDR3 is TGTGCCAGTAGGGGGGCGGAGAGCAATCAGCCCCAGCATTTT.

V usage is TRBV27 and J usage is TRBJ1-3, with D uncertain. CDR3 length: 15 amino acids. Germline values: CDR1 MNHEY, CDR2 SMNVEV (reference sequence). V was pared by 0 bases and J by 2 bases, with 8 bases between. CDR3 amino acids: CASSLSQETGNTIYF. The DNA of the CDR3 is TGTGCCAGCAGTTTATCGCAGGAGACTGGAAACACCATATATTTT.

This chain connects TRBV6-1 to TRBJ2-7; D might be TRBD2 (5 bases). This CDR3 comprises 12 residues. V was clipped by 7 bases and J by 8 bases, with 15 bases between them. Germline loops: CDR1 MNHNS, CDR2 SASEGT. The CDR3 is CASKAAPLQQYF. The CDR3 bases are TGTGCCAGCAAAGCGGCCCCCCTCCAGCAGTACTTC.

The rearrangement uses TRBV2 and TRBJ2-3, with 10 nucleotides matching TRBD2. CDR3 length: 16 amino acids. Germline V gene data show CDR1 as SNHLY and CDR2 as FYNNEI. V dropped 0 bases and J dropped 5; count of bases not matched to a gene: 5. The CDR3 here is CASSEAHRLAGDTQYF. CDR3 DNA: TGTGCCAGCAGTGAAGCCCATAGACTAGCGGGAGATACGCAGTATTTT. The full variable domain, its missing parts supplied by reference TRBV2 and TRBJ2-3, is EPEVTQTPSHQVTQMGQEVILRCVPISNHLYFYWYRQILGQKVEFLVSFYNNEISEKSEIFDDQFSVERPDGSNFTLKIRSTKLEDSAMYFCASSEAHRLAGDTQYFGPGTRLTVL.

This clone has just a few counts. The V and J genes are TRBV19 and TRBJ1-5; D gene uncertain. From germline, CDR1 is LNHDA and CDR2 SQIVND (reference sequence). Trimming took off 5 bases at V and 5 bases at J, with 13 bases between the two ends. The length of the CDR3 is 14 residues. CDR3 residues: CASSVDSWDQPQHF. For the CDR3, the DNA is TGTGCCAGTAGTGTTGACTCCTGGGATCAGCCCCAGCATTTT.

The chain recombines TRBV19 with TRBJ1-2; TRBD1 matches at 8 bases. CDR1 is LNHDA and CDR2 is SQIVND in the germline V gene (reference sequence). The CDR3 is 14 amino acids. J was trimmed by 5 bases and V by 7 bases; bases with no gene match: 9. CDR3 residues: CASTPGQGGYGYTF. CDR3 coding DNA: TGTGCCAGTACCCCCGGACAGGGTGGATATGGCTACACCTTC.

V gene TRBV6-1 combines with J gene TRBJ2-7, with a tentative D call TRBD2 (5 bases). There are 15 residues in the CDR3. The germline CDR1 and CDR2 sequences are MNHNS and SASEGT. Trimming removed 6 bases from V and 3 bases from J, with 18 bases in between. The CDR3: CASRDLYTAGYEQYF. The CDR3 DNA sequence: TGTGCCAGCAGGGATTTATACACGGCGGGCTACGAGCAGTACTTC.

The genes are TRBV4-2 and TRBJ2-7, with D perhaps matching TRBD2 (5 bases). V lost 5 bases and J 6 bases, leaving 20 bases between the germline ends. The germline V gene encodes CDR1 LGHNA and CDR2 YNFKEQ. The CDR3 covers 15 residues. CDR3 bases: TGTGCCAGCAGCTTGGACGGTCTCTCGGGGAGCGAGCAGTACTTC. It is translated as CASSLDGLSGSEQYF.

The rearrangement links TRBV6-6 to TRBJ2-4; D possibly corresponds to TRBD2 (5 bases). Germline V gene data show CDR1 as MNHNY and CDR2 as SVGAGI (reference sequence). This CDR3 region has 12 residues. With 5 bases removed from V and 7 bases from J, the gap between germline ends came to 9 bases. In DNA form, the CDR3 reads TGTGCCAGCAGTGAGGGTTGGAACATTCAGTACTTC. Translating it yields CASSEGWNIQYF.

The chain recombines TRBV29-1 with TRBJ1-1; 9 bases fit TRBD1. Germline CDR1 reads SQVTM; CDR2 reads ANQGSEA. CDR3 size: 13 residues. V lost 7 bases, J lost 8 bases, and 11 bases stayed unmatched. Here the CDR3 reads CSASDRGPSEAFF. The CDR3 DNA follows: TGCAGCGCCTCGGACAGGGGTCCCTCCGAAGCTTTCTTT.

V gene TRBV15 combines with J gene TRBJ1-5; D is possibly TRBD1 (5 bases). The V gene lost 0 bases and the J gene lost 4 bases, with 7 bases spanning the gap. The CDR3 is 14 amino acids. Germline-derived CDR1 and CDR2 are LNHNV and YYDKDF (reference sequence). CDR3 residues: CATSRDQGNQPQHF. As DNA, the CDR3 is TGTGCCACCAGCAGAGATCAGGGTAATCAGCCCCAGCATTTT.

The chain carries TRBV6-5 and TRBJ1-4; D perhaps matches TRBD1 (6 bases). The CDR3 consists of 15 residues. Between the trimmed V and J ends, which lost 7 bases and 3 bases, there was a span of 15 bases. CDR1 and CDR2 from the germline V gene are MNHEY and SVGAGI. CDR3 protein: CASKEGGGSNEKLFF. The CDR3 coding sequence is TGTGCCAGCAAGGAGGGGGGCGGGTCTAATGAAAAACTGTTTTTT.

This clone showed up just a few times. J is TRBJ1-1 and V is TRBV28; D uncertain. The CDR3 spans 12 residues. CDR1 and CDR2 (germline): MDHEN, SYDVKM. Trimming removed 10 bases from V and 2 bases from J, with 11 bases in between. Here the CDR3 DNA reads TGTGCCACCCAGGTGTTCAACACTGAAGCTTTCTTT. Translation: CATQVFNTEAFF.

The chain uses TRBV10-3 and TRBJ1-2; 8 bases line up with TRBD1. The CDR3 totals 13 residues. Germline CDR1 reads ENHRY; CDR2 reads SYGVKD. V lost 10 bases to trimming and J lost 6 bases; unmatched junction nucleotides: 10. This chain's CDR3 is CATRRPGGHGYTF. The CDR3 DNA reads TGTGCCACAAGGAGGCCAGGGGGCCATGGCTACACCTTC.

The J gene is TRBJ2-3, the V gene TRBV10-3, with D uncertain. The CDR3 is made up of 13 amino acids. CDR1 is ENHRY, CDR2 SYGVKD, per germline. Trimming removed 7 bases from V and 2 bases from J, with 10 bases in between. The CDR3, as DNA: TGTGCCATCACTGGCGGAGTCACAGATACGCAGTATTTT. Translating it yields CAITGGVTDTQYF.